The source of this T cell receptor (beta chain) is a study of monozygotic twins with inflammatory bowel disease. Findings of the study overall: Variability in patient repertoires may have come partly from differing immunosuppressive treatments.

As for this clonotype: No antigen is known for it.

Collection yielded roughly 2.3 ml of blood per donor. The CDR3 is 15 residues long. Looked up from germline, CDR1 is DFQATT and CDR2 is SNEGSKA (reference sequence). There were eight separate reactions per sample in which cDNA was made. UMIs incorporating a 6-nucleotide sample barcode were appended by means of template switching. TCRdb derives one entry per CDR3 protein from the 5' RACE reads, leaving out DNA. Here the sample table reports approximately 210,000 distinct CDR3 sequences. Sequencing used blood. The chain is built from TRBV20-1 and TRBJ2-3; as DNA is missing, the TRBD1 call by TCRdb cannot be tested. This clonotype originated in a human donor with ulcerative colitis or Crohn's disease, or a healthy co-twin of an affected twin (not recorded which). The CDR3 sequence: CSLLWGGSGQDTQYF.